This T cell receptor (beta chain) was identified during a study of T cells in Graves' hyperthyroidism and ophthalmopathy. The TCR beta CDR3 regions underwent amplification using RNA transcripts as the source. TCR CDR3 regions were first amplified by RT-PCR with HTBI primers. TCRdb passed the multiplex PCR reads through MiXCR, listing each CDR3 protein once. The data show under 350,000 distinct CDR3 sequences, 20% to 25% seen once. Trimming cost V 5 bases and J 1 base, with 19 bases left between them. The CDR3 loop spans 17 amino acids. Germline V gives CDR1 MNHNS, CDR2 SASEGT. Fresh peripheral blood, 7.5 to 10 ml of it, supplied the PBMCs.

This rearrangement joins TRBV6-1 to TRBJ2-3; unclear D gene. What was sequenced was blood. The TCR was taken from a woman between 45 and 65 years old with Graves' hyperthyroidism. CDR3 sequence (DNA): TGTGCCAGCAGTATCTCCTTAGTGGGATCGGGCACAGATACGCAGTATTTT. It translates to CASSISLVGSGTDTQYF.